This T cell receptor (beta chain) was captured by sequencing in a study of radiation and T cells in renal cell carcinoma. Libraries were prepared by immunoSEQ multiplex PCR; TCRdb keeps only in-frame clonotypes and omits some of them. The sample gives 60,000 to 80,000 clones, 82% of which show up once; 5.8% is in the top ten. Time point meaning: blood 2 weeks post-SBRT. Described treatment: 15 Gy SBRT to primary tumor, nephrectomy 4 weeks later. After SBRT, blood was collected at 2 and 4 weeks, plus baseline. This renal cell carcinoma was of the clear cell type. As for this clone: Its matching antigen is unknown.

The CDR3 has 14 amino acids. With 3 bases removed from V and 0 bases from J, the gap between germline ends came to 9 bases. The germline V gene has CDR1 MNHEY and CDR2 SMNVEV (reference sequence). Study outcomes and limitations: Baseline intratumoral clonotype presence is unknown without pretreatment biopsies.

The TCR comes from a man aged 55 to 70 with renal cell carcinoma. The chain recombines TRBV27 with TRBJ2-7; no clear D. This material consisted of blood, taken from a patient whose treatment included radiotherapy and nephrectomy. The CDR3 nucleotides read TGTGCCAGCAGTTTTTTGTCGAGCTCCTACGAGCAGTACTTC. It translates to CASSFLSSSYEQYF.